Below, one TCR beta chain is given with its context. The antigen is undetermined. This sample was included in a study of shared clonotypes between healthy human individuals. Measured with immunoSEQ multiplex PCR; TCRdb has only the in-frame clones, and not every one. The sample includes roughly 1,500,000 clones, approximately 98.5% of them seen just once. Study results and caveats: Sampling included only blood; tissue repertoires likely differ. Among several donors, approximately 5% of naive CD4 clonotypes were found in common.

With 5 bases clipped from V and 5 bases from J, the junction kept 5 bases outside the gene matches. The germline gives CDR1 SEHNR, CDR2 FQNEAQ (reference sequence). CDR3 length equals 16 residues. The genes are TRBV7-9 and TRBJ2-1; 14 nucleotides align to TRBD2. Sequenced: naive CD4+ T cells sorted from blood. Subset: CD45RA+ positively selected. The TCR originated in a man younger than 40 in good health. This CDR3 reads CASSPKTSGRDNEQFF. The CDR3 DNA reads TGTGCCAGCAGCCCCAAGACTAGCGGGAGGGACAATGAGCAGTTCTTC.